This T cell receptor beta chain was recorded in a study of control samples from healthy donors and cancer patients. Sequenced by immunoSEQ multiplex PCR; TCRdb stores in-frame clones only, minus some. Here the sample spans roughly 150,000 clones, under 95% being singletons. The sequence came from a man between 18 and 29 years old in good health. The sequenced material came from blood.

The chain's CDR3 is CATSFRDSNSPLHF. Written as DNA, the CDR3 is TGTGCCACCAGCTTCCGGGACAGCAATTCACCCCTCCACTTT. The chain couples TRBV15 to TRBJ1-6, with 7 bases lining up with TRBD1. CDR1 and CDR2 from the germline V gene are LNHNV and YYDKDF (reference sequence). CDR3 size: 14 residues. Trimming took 5 bases from V and 7 from J; bases not matched to a gene: 5.